This is a list of T cell receptor beta chains from one sample in a study of control samples from healthy donors and cancer patients. Only in-frame clones appear in the TCRdb table, and some are missing; sequencing was by immunoSEQ multiplex PCR. The data contain some 130,000 clones, around 90% of them seen just once; the ten biggest clones take up around 6%. Sequencing was done on a sample of blood. The source of these receptors is a man younger than 30 in good health. Each CDR3 is given with its conserved first and last residue. A D gene is named only where the DNA matches it firmly. Size tells how often a clone was seen (once, few, many) or the class of an expanded clone, and some rows leave it out.

V gene,clone size,D gene,J gene,CDR3 DNA,CDR3 protein
TRBV11-2,-,TRBD2,TRBJ2-3,TGTGCCAGCAGCTTTGTTGCCGGACTAGCGGGGTTCACAGATACGCGGTATTTT,CASSFVAGLAGFTDTRYF
TRBV12-5,-,-,TRBJ1-2,TGTGCTAGTGGTTTGGGGGGCTATGGCTACACCTTC,CASGLGGYGYTF
TRBV10-3,-,TRBD1,TRBJ1-1,TGTGCCATCAGTGCGCGGGACAGCCTCCGGGTGGACACTGAAGCTTTCTTT,CAISARDSLRVDTEAFF
TRBV6-2/TRBV6-3,-,-,TRBJ2-7,TGTGCCAGCAGTTACCCGGTCAGGGAGTTGGGCTACGAGCAGTACTTC,CASSYPVRELGYEQYF
TRBV5-4,-,TRBD2,TRBJ2-2,TGTGCCAGCAGCTTGGGCAGCGGGGGGACCGGGGAGCTGTTTTTT,CASSLGSGGTGELFF
TRBV27,-,-,TRBJ1-6,TGTGCCAGCAGTTTAGTAACATATTCACCCCTCCACTTT,CASSLVTYSPLHF
TRBV10-1,-,TRBD2,TRBJ2-4,TGCGCCAGCATCGGCGGGGGGCCGTCCAAAAACATTCAGTACTTC,CASIGGGPSKNIQYF
TRBV3-1/TRBV3-2,-,-,TRBJ1-2,TGTGCCAGCAGCTTGCGCACCTATGGCTACACCTTC,CASSLRTYGYTF
TRBV12-5,-,TRBD1,TRBJ2-2,TGTGCTAGTGGTACGCGCGGACAGGGGAGTGGAACCGGGGAGCTGTTTTTT,CASGTRGQGSGTGELFF
TRBV5-1,-,TRBD2,TRBJ2-1,TGCGCCAGCGCCCGTGGCGGGGGGGATATGGGAGAGCAGTTCTTC,CASARGGGDMGEQFF
TRBV2,-,-,TRBJ2-6,TGTGCCAGCAGCGTTCAGGGTGCTGGGGCCAACGTCCTGACTTTC,CASSVQGAGANVLTF
TRBV11-2,-,TRBD1,TRBJ1-3,TGTGCCAGCAGCTTCCATTATCATCCCCTGACAGGGAGAAACACCATATATTTT,CASSFHYHPLTGRNTIYF
TRBV6-5,-,-,TRBJ2-5,TGTGCCAGCACCTCCGGGGCTAGCGAGTACTTC,CASTSGASEYF
TRBV3-1/TRBV3-2,-,TRBD2,TRBJ2-3,TGTGCCAGCAGCCAAGCCAGCGGGGGGGGTTGGGCAGATACGCAGTATTTT,CASSQASGGGWADTQYF
TRBV19,-,TRBD1,TRBJ1-2,TGTGCCAGTAGTATCTCCGGGACAGAAGGTGGTTATGGCTACACCTTC,CASSISGTEGGYGYTF
TRBV5-1,-,-,TRBJ1-2,TGCGCCAGCAGCTTGGCCGGGACAACAGCTAACTATGGCTACACCTTC,CASSLAGTTANYGYTF
TRBV11-3,-,TRBD2,TRBJ2-1,TGTGCCAGCAGCCTAGCGGGGGGGCCTGGGTATGAGCAGTTCTTC,CASSLAGGPGYEQFF
TRBV5-1,-,-,TRBJ2-7,TGCGCCAGCAGCTCGGGACTCAAGTCCTACGAGCAGTACTTC,CASSSGLKSYEQYF
TRBV19,-,-,TRBJ2-5,TGTGCCAGTAGTCCCTTGGCAGGGGAAGAGACCCAGTACTTC,CASSPLAGEETQYF
TRBV6-5,-,TRBD1,TRBJ2-1,TGTGCCAGCAGCCCGGGACAGGGGATGTATGAGCAGTTCTTC,CASSPGQGMYEQFF
TRBV11-2,few,TRBD1,TRBJ2-3,TGTGCCAGCAGCTCATACAGGGGCAGGGCAGATACGCAGTATTTT,CASSSYRGRADTQYF
TRBV7-9,-,TRBD1,TRBJ2-7,TGTGCCAGCAGCCCAAGGGACAGGGGGCTGGACGAGCAGTACTTC,CASSPRDRGLDEQYF
TRBV7-2,-,TRBD2,TRBJ2-2,TGTGCCAGCCGCCCCTTTCGGTGGGGGGGGATGACCGGGGAGCTGTTTTTT,CASRPFRWGGMTGELFF
TRBV6-5,-,TRBD1,TRBJ1-4,TGTGCCAGCAGTTACTCCGGGACAGGGGGAAATGAAAAACTGTTTTTT,CASSYSGTGGNEKLFF
TRBV5-1,-,-,TRBJ1-2,TGCGCCAGCAGCTTGAATGAGGGATCGGGCTATGGCTACACCTTC,CASSLNEGSGYGYTF
TRBV5-1,-,-,TRBJ1-1,TGCGCCAGCACCTTGAGGTGGGGGAGGACTGAAGCTTTCTTT,CASTLRWGRTEAFF
TRBV9,-,-,TRBJ2-3,TGTGCCAGCATGGGGTTTTCAGATACGCAGTATTTT,CASMGFSDTQYF
TRBV6-4,-,-,TRBJ2-2,TGTGCCAGCAGTGAGGGGGGTCCCGGGGAGCTGTTTTTT,CASSEGGPGELFF
TRBV11-3,-,TRBD1,TRBJ2-2,TGTGCCAGCAGCTACACAGGGGGACCCGGGGAGCTGTTTTTT,CASSYTGGPGELFF
TRBV30,-,TRBD2,TRBJ2-7,TGTGCCTGGAGTGACGGGACTAGCGGGGGGGCGTACGAGCAGTACTTC,CAWSDGTSGGAYEQYF
TRBV12-5,-,-,TRBJ1-1,TGTGCTAGTGGTTTGGCTCCGCCACGAGGAGCTTTCTTT,CASGLAPPRGAFF
TRBV18,-,TRBD1,TRBJ1-1,TGTGCCAGCTCTACACAGGGGGCAACGAACACTGAAGCTTTCTTT,CASSTQGATNTEAFF
TRBV4-1,-,-,TRBJ1-4,TGCGCCAGCAGCCAATGGCGCGGGGAAAAACTGTTTTTT,CASSQWRGEKLFF
TRBV19,-,TRBD1,TRBJ2-7,TGTGCCAGTAGTATAGCGGGACAGGCCTACGAGCAGTACTTC,CASSIAGQAYEQYF
TRBV28,-,-,TRBJ2-7,TGTGCCAGCAGTCTCGATGGGGGATACGAGCAGTACTTC,CASSLDGGYEQYF
TRBV6-5,-,TRBD2,TRBJ2-2,TGTGCCAGCAGCGCGGGAGGGGGCGCGGGCGGGGAGCTGTTTTTT,CASSAGGGAGGELFF
TRBV2,-,-,TRBJ2-3,TGTGCCAGCCCCCCTGGGGGGGCCACCACAGATACGCAGTATTTT,CASPPGGATTDTQYF
TRBV5-1,-,TRBD2,TRBJ2-3,TGCGCCAGCAGCTTGGGAGCGGGGGGGATCCCTAGCACAGATACGCAGTATTTT,CASSLGAGGIPSTDTQYF
TRBV30,-,-,TRBJ1-4,TGTGCCTGGAGGGACAGTCCTCGCGAAAAACTGTTTTTT,CAWRDSPREKLFF
TRBV28,-,TRBD2,TRBJ2-1,TGTGCCAGCAGTTCCCTGGGAGCGGGGGGCATCTACAATGAGCAGTTCTTC,CASSSLGAGGIYNEQFF
TRBV19,-,TRBD2,TRBJ2-2,TGTGCCAGTGCTCCGGGACTAGCGGGGGGCCGGACCGGGGAGCTGTTTTTT,CASAPGLAGGRTGELFF
TRBV6-5,once,TRBD1,TRBJ1-2,TGTGCCAGCAGCCGATCCGGACAGGGGAAGGATGGCTACACCTTC,CASSRSGQGKDGYTF
TRBV6-5,-,-,TRBJ1-6,TGTGCCAGCAGTATAAGCTCACCAAATTCACCCCTCCACTTT,CASSISSPNSPLHF
TRBV18,-,-,TRBJ2-1,TGTGCCAGCTCACCACGAGAGAGTGGTCTGTCAGAGCAGTTCTTC,CASSPRESGLSEQFF
TRBV5-1,-,TRBD2,TRBJ2-5,TGCGCCAGCGGTCGAGGGACTAGCGGGGGGGCGGAGACCCAGTACTTC,CASGRGTSGGAETQYF
TRBV10-3,-,TRBD1,TRBJ2-3,TGTGCCATCAGTGAGTCATGGACAGGGGCCACAGATACGCAGTATTTT,CAISESWTGATDTQYF
TRBV5-6,-,-,TRBJ2-7,TGTGCCAGCAGCTTGAGCGGCGGGGCCTACGAGCAGTACTTC,CASSLSGGAYEQYF
TRBV11-2,-,TRBD1,TRBJ1-2,TGTGCCAGCAGCTCCCCGGGACAGGGTGGGTATGGCTACACCTTC,CASSSPGQGGYGYTF
TRBV5-6,-,-,TRBJ1-2,TGTGCCAGCAGCTTAACGATTAACTATGGCTACACCTTC,CASSLTINYGYTF
TRBV11-2,-,TRBD2,TRBJ2-1,TGTGCCAGCAGCACCCGACTAGCGGAGTACAATGAGCAGTTCTTC,CASSTRLAEYNEQFF
TRBV5-4,-,-,TRBJ1-1,TGTGCCAGCAGCCGTACAGGATGGAACACTGAAGCTTTCTTT,CASSRTGWNTEAFF
TRBV6-5,-,-,TRBJ1-2,TGTGCCAGCAGTTCCTCGGGGCTTGATGGCTACACCTTC,CASSSSGLDGYTF
TRBV15,once,TRBD1,TRBJ2-1,TGTGCCACCAGCAGGGACAGGAGGCCCTACAATGAGCAGTTCTTC,CATSRDRRPYNEQFF